The 7 T cell receptor beta chains below were found in one sample sequenced in a study of shared clonotypes between healthy human individuals. The protocol was immunoSEQ multiplex PCR, while the TCRdb copy is restricted to in-frame clones and leaves out a portion. The sample contains 2 million to 3 million clones, 93% of which appear only once. Sample: naive CD4+ T cells from PBMCs. Regarding subset: CD45RA+ positively selected. The receptors shown here come from a man in his late teens or twenties in good health. Some clones in this sample may be carry-over from other donors' samples.

The chain employs TRBV5-1 and TRBJ2-5; D may correspond to TRBD1 or TRBD2 (5 bases each). Germline CDR1 SGHRS, CDR2 YFSETQ. V shed 0 bases and J shed 5 bases, with 14 bases lying between them. CDR3 length: 15 residues. CDR3 amino acids: CASSLDGTQLETQYF. The CDR3 DNA reads as TGCGCCAGCAGCTTGGATGGGACCCAGCTCGAGACCCAGTACTTC.

A note on this clone: The same CDR3 also results from other DNA sequences found in this sample. The chain couples TRBV6-5 to TRBJ2-7, with TRBD2 matching 7 bases. The CDR3 consists of 14 residues. CDR1 is MNHEY, CDR2 SVGAGI, per germline. The V segment lost 1 base and the J segment 2 bases; nucleotides outside the gene matches: 2. CDR3 sequence: CASSYLGGTYEQYF. CDR3 nucleotides: TGTGCCAGCAGTTACTTGGGGGGGACCTACGAGCAGTACTTC.

This chain joins TRBV7-2 and TRBJ2-1; D is unclear. V was shortened by 2 bases and J by 1 base, with 12 bases between the two germline ends. The CDR3 length is 16 residues. Germline assignment: CDR1 SGHTA and CDR2 FQGNSA. Written as DNA, the CDR3 is TGTGCCAGCAGCTTACCTTTTGTAGTGTCCTACAATGAGCAGTTCTTC. Translating it yields CASSLPFVVSYNEQFF. The complete variable domain, with remaining parts taken from reference TRBV7-2 and TRBJ2-1, reads GAGVSQSPSNKVTEKGKDVELRCDPISGHTALYWYRQSLGQGLEFLIYFQGNSAPDKSGLPSDRFSAERTGGSVSTLTIQRTQQEDSAVYLCASSLPFVVSYNEQFFGPGTRLTVL.

J is TRBJ1-1 and V is TRBV28; D ambiguous. The CDR3 is 15 residues long. Trimming left V 7 bases short and J 0 bases short, with 15 bases between. The germline V gene encodes CDR1 MDHEN and CDR2 SYDVKM. CDR3 nucleotides: TGTGCCAGCAACGCTCCCCCCTTAGTGAACACTGAAGCTTTCTTT. Protein sequence: CASNAPPLVNTEAFF.

This sequence joins TRBV11-2 and TRBJ2-7, with 7 bases aligning to TRBD1. The CDR3 contains 16 residues. The J segment lost 0 bases and the V segment lost 6 bases, leaving 11 bases of the junction unmatched. The germline V gene has CDR1 SGHAT and CDR2 FQNNGV. The CDR3 reads CASRQTIGDSSYEQYF. The DNA of the CDR3 is TGTGCCAGCAGACAAACGATAGGGGACAGCTCCTACGAGCAGTACTTC.

V gene TRBV5-1 combines with J gene TRBJ2-1; 9 bases are a match to TRBD2. J gave up 6 bases and V 4 bases, and 5 bases lay outside the gene matches. CDR1 is SGHRS, CDR2 YFSETQ, per germline. The CDR3 covers 14 residues. The CDR3 DNA follows: TGCGCCAGCAGCCCGGGACTAGCAAGCAATGAGCAGTTCTTC. Translated, it gives CASSPGLASNEQFF.

About this clone: The junction departs from germline at one end; a sequencing error may be responsible. The chain has TRBV28 and TRBJ1-5; weak D call: TRBD1 (5 bases). Germline CDR1 reads MDHEN; CDR2 reads SYDVKM. The CDR3 consists of 14 residues. The CDR3 is CASRLGGSNRPQHF. CDR3 bases: TGTGCCAGCAGGCTGGGGGGGAGCAATCGGCCCCAGCATTTT.